The present T cell receptor (beta chain) was sequenced within a study of CD8 T cells in Susac syndrome. Per the germline V gene, CDR1 is MGHRA and CDR2 is YSYEKL. The V end was cut by 0 bases, the J end by 8 bases, with 22 bases between. The CDR3 loop spans 17 amino acids. Points on this clonotype: Its target is not known.

Study-wide results and caveats: Acknowledgment was made by the study that its TCR sequencing and HLA analysis involved a relatively small number of individuals.

Purification of the CD8+ and CD4+ T cells relied on negative isolation, and TEMRA cells underwent FACS enrichment. An amount of RNA that ranged from roughly 0.5 to 1 ug was reverse transcribed with random hexamers. Across 54 Vbeta and 13 Jbeta, TCR beta CDR3 was amplified with immunoSEQ multiplex PCR. TCRdb recomputed calls from the immunoSEQ multiplex PCR reads with MiXCR, one row per CDR3 protein. Of fewer than 350,000 distinct CDR3 sequences in the sample, around nine tenths were seen once. This chain joins TRBV4-1 and TRBJ1-2; D unclear. This clonotype was obtained from a human donor with multiple sclerosis. What was sequenced was CD8+ T cells from PBMCs. CDR3 sequence reads: CASSQEMTVRGDTGYTF. In DNA form, the CDR3 reads TGCGCCAGCAGCCAAGAGATGACGGTCCGCGGGGATACGGGCTACACCTTC.